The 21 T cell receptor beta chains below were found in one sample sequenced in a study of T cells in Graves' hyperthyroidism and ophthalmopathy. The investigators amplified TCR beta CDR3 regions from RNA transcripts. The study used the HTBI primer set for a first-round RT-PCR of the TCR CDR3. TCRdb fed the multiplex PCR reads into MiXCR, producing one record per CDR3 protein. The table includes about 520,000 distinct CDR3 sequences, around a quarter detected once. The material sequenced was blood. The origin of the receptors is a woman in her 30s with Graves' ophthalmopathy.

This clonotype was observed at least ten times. The CDR3 protein is CASSESGDGTYEQYF. DNA for the CDR3: TGCGCCAGCAGTGAGTCGGGGGATGGTACCTACGAGCAGTACTTC. The genes are TRBV10-2 and TRBJ2-7; the D call may be TRBD1 or TRBD2 (5 bases each). Germline assignment: CDR1 WSHSY and CDR2 SAAADI. Between the trimmed V and J ends, which lost 0 bases and 2 bases, there was a span of 11 bases. This CDR3 is 15 amino acids long.

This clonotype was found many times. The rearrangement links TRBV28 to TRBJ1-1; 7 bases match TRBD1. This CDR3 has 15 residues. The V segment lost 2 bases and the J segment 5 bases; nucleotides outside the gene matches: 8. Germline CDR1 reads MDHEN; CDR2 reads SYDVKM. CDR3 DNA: TGTGCCAGCAGTTTACTAGGGGGCTCGGGAACTGAAGCTTTCTTT. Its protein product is CASSLLGGSGTEAFF.

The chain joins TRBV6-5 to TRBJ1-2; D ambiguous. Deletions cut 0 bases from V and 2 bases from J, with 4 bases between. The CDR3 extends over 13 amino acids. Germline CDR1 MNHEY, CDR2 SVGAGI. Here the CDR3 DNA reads TGTGCCAGCAGTTACTCCCAGAACTATGGCTACACCTTC. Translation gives CASSYSQNYGYTF.

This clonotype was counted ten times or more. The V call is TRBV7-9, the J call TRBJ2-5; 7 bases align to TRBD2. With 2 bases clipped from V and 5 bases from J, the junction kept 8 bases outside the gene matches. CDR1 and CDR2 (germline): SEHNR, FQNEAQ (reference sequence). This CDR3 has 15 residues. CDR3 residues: CASSLRGDGDETQYF. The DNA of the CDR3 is TGTGCCAGCAGCTTACGGGGGGACGGAGACGAGACCCAGTACTTC.

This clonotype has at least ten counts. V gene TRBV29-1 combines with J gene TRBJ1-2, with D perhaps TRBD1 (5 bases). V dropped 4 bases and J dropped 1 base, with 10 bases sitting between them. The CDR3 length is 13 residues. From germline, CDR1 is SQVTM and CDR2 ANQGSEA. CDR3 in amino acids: CSVGGDSNYGYTF. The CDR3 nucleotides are TGCAGCGTTGGGGGAGACAGTAACTATGGCTACACCTTC.

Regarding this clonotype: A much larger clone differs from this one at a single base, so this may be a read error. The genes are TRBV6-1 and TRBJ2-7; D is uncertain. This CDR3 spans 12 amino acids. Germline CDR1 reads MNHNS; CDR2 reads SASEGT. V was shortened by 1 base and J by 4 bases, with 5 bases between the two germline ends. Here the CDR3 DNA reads TGTGCCAGCAGTGAAGTGGTGTACGAGCAGTACTTC. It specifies CASSEVVYEQYF.

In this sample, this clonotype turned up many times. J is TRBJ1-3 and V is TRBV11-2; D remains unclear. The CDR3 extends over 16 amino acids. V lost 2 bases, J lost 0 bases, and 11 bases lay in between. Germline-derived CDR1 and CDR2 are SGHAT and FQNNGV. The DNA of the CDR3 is TGTGCCAGCAGCTTACTATGGATTACCTCTGGAAACACCATATATTTT. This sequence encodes CASSLLWITSGNTIYF.

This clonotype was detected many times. The CDR3 is CASSYIADSQNIQYF. The CDR3 DNA follows: TGTGCCAGCAGCTATATCGCGGACAGTCAAAACATTCAGTACTTC. The gene calls are TRBV6-5 and TRBJ2-4, with a possible D match to TRBD1 (6 bases). V was trimmed by 6 bases and J by 5 bases, leaving 17 bases between them. The length of the CDR3 is 15 residues. Germline V CDR1 and CDR2: MNHEY, SVGAGI.

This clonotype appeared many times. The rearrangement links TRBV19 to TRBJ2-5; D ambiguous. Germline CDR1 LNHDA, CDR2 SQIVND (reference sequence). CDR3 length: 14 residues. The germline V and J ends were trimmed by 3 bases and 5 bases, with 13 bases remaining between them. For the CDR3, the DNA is TGTGCCAGTAGTATTAGGTCGACCCGGGAGACCCAGTACTTC. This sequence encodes CASSIRSTRETQYF.

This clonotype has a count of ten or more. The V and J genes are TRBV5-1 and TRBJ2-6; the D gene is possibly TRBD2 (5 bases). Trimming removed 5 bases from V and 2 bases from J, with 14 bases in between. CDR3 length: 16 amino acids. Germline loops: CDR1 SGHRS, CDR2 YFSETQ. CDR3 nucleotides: TGCGCCAGCAGAATGGTCCCGGGGACTGGGGCCAACGTCCTGACTTTC. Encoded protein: CASRMVPGTGANVLTF.

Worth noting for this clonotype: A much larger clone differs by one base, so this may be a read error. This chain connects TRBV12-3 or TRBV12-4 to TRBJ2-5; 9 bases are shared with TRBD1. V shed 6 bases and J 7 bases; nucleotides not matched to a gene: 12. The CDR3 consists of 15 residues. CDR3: CASSPTGQGLATQYF. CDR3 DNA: TGTGCCAGCAGCCCGACGGGACAGGGATTGGCGACCCAGTACTTC.

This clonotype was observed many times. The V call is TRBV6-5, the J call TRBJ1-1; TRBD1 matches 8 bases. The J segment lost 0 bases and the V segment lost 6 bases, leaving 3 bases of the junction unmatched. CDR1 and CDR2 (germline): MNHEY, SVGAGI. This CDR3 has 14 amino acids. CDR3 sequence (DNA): TGTGCCAGCAGATTCAGGGGGCTGAACACTGAAGCTTTCTTT. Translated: CASRFRGLNTEAFF.

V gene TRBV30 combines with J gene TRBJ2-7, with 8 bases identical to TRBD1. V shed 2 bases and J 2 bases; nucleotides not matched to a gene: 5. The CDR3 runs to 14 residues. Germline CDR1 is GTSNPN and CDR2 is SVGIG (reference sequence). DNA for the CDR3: TGTGCCTGGAGTCCCAAGACAGGGGCCTACGAGCAGTACTTC. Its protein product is CAWSPKTGAYEQYF.

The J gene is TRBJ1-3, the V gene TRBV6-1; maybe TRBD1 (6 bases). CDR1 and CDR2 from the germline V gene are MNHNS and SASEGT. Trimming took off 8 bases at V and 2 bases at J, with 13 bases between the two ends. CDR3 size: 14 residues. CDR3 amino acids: CASYRELAGNTIYF. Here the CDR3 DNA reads TGTGCCAGCTACAGGGAGTTGGCTGGAAACACCATATATTTT.

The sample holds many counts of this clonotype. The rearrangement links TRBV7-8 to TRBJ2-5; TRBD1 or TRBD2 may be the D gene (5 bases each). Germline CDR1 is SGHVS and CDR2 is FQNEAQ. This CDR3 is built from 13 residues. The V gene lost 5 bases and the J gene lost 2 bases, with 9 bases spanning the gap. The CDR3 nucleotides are TGTGCCAGCAGCCGAGGGACGCAAGAGACCCAGTACTTC. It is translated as CASSRGTQETQYF.

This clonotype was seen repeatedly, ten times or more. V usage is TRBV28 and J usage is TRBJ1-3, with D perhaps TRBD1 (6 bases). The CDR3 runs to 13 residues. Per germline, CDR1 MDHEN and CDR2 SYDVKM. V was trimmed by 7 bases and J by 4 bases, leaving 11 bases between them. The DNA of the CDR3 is TGTGCCAGCACCGGACAGTACGGAAACACCATATATTTT. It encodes CASTGQYGNTIYF.

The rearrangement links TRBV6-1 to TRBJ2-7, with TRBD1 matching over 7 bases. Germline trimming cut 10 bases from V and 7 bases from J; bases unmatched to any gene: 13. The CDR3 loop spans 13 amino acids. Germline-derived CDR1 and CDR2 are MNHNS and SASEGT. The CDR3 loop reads CATHRGMGGEQYF. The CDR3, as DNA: TGTGCCACCCACAGGGGTATGGGTGGAGAGCAGTACTTC.

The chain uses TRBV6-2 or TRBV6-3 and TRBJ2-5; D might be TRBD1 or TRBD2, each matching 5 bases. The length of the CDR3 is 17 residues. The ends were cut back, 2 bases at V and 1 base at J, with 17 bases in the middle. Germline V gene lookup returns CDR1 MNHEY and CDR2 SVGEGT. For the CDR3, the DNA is TGTGCCAGCAGTTACCCCAGCGGACAAAAGACCCAAGAGACCCAGTACTTC. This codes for CASSYPSGQKTQETQYF.

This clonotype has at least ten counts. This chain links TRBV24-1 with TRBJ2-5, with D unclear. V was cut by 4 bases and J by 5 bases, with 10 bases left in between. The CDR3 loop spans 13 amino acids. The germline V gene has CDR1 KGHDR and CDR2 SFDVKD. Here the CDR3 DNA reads TGTGCCACCAGTGACATATATACGGAGACCCAGTACTTC. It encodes CATSDIYTETQYF.

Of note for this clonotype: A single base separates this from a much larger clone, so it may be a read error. CDR3 coding DNA: TGTGCCAGCAGCCCCTACTCAGCTAACTATGGCTACACCTTC. It is translated as CASSPYSANYGYTF. The V call is TRBV7-9, the J call TRBJ1-2; no clear D. Germline V CDR1 and CDR2: SEHNR, FQNEAQ (reference sequence). This CDR3 region has 14 residues. Deletions cut 5 bases from V and 0 bases from J, with 10 bases between.

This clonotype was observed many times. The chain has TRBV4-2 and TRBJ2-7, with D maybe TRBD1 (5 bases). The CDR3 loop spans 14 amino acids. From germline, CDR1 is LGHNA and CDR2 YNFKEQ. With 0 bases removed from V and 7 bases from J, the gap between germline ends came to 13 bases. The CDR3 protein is CASSQDIAGLEQYF. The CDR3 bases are TGTGCCAGCAGCCAAGATATTGCAGGGCTGGAGCAGTACTTC.